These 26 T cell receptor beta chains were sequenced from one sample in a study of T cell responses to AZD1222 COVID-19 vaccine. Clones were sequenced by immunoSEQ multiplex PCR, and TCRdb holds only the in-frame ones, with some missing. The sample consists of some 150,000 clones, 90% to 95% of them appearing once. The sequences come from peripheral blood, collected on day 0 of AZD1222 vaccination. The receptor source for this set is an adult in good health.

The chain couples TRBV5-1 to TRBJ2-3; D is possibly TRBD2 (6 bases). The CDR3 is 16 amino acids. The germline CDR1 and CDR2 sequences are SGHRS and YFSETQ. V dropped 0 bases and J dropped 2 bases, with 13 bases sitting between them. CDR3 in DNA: TGCGCCAGCAGCTTGGGCGGGGTCCGATTCACAGATACGCAGTATTTT. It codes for CASSLGGVRFTDTQYF.

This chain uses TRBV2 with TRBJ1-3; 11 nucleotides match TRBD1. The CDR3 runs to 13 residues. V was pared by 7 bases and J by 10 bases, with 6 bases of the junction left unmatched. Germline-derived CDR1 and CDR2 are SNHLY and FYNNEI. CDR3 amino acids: CASNGQGAGTIYF. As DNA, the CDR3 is TGTGCCAGCAACGGACAGGGGGCTGGGACCATATATTTT.

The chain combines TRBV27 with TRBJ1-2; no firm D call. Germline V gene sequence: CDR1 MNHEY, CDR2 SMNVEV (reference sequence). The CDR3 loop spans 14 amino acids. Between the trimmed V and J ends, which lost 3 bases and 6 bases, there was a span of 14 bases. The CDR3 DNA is TGTGCCAGCAGTTTCGCCGACATATCCCATGGCTACACCTTC. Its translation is CASSFADISHGYTF.

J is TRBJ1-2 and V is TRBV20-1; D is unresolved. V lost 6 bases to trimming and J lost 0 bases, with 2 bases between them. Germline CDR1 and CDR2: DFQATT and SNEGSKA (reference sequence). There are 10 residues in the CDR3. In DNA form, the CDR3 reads TGCAGTGCCGCTAACTATGGCTACACCTTC. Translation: CSAANYGYTF.

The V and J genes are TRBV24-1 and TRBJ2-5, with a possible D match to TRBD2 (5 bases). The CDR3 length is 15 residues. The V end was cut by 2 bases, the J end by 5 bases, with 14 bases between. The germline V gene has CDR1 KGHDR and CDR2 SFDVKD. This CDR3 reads CATSDSGSTWETQYF. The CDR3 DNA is TGTGCCACCAGTGATTCGGGGTCCACTTGGGAGACCCAGTACTTC.

CDR3 in amino acids: CASSLNHGTEAFF. In nucleotides, the CDR3 is TGTGCCAGCAGCTTAAACCACGGGACTGAAGCTTTCTTT. This sequence joins TRBV5-6 and TRBJ1-1; D not resolved. CDR1 and CDR2 (germline): SGHDT, YYEEEE. The CDR3 is 13 residues long. V lost 2 bases and J lost 5, with 10 bases in between. Combining the CDR3 with reference TRBV5-6 and TRBJ1-1 gives the whole variable domain DAGVTQSPTHLIKTRGQQVTLRCSPKSGHDTVSWYQQALGQGPQFIFQYYEEEERQRGNFPDRFSGHQFPNYSSELNVNALLLGDSALYLCASSLNHGTEAFFGQGTRLTVV.

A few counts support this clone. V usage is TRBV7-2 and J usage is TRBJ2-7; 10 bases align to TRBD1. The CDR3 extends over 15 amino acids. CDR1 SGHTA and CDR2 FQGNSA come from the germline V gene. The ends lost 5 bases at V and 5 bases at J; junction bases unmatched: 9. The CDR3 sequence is CASSPRDRGGHEQYF. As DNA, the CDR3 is TGTGCCAGCAGCCCGCGGGACAGGGGTGGCCACGAGCAGTACTTC.

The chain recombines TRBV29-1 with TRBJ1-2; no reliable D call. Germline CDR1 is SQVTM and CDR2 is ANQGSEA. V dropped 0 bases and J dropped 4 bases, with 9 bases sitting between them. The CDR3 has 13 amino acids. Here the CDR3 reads CSVEDRRFYGYTF. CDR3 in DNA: TGCAGCGTTGAAGATCGCAGGTTCTATGGCTACACCTTC.

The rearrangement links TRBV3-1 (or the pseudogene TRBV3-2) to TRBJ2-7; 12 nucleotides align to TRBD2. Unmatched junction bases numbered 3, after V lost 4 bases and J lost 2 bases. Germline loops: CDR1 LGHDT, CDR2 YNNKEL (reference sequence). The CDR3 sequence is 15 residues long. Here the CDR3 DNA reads TGTGCCAGCAGCCGGTGGACTAGCGGGACCTACGAGCAGTACTTC. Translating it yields CASSRWTSGTYEQYF.

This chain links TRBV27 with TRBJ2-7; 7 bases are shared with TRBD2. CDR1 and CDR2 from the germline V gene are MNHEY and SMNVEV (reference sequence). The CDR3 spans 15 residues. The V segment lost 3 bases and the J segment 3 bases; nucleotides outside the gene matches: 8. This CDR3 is CASSLAGAPLYEQYF. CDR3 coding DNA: TGTGCCAGCAGTTTGGCGGGAGCCCCCCTCTACGAGCAGTACTTC.

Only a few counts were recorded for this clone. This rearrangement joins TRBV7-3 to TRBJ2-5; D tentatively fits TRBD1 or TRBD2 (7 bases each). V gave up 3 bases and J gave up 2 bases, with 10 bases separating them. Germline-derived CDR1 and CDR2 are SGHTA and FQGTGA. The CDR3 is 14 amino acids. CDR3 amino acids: CASSFRGGQETQYF. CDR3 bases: TGTGCCAGCAGCTTCAGGGGGGGGCAAGAGACCCAGTACTTC.

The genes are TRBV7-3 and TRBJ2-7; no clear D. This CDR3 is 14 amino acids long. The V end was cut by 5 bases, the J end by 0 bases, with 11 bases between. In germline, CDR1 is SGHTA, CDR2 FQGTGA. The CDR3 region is CASSPLRSSYEQYF. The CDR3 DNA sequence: TGTGCCAGCAGCCCCCTTCGGAGCTCCTACGAGCAGTACTTC.

CDR3 coding DNA: TGTGCCAGCAGTGACCGGGCGAGCAATCAGCCCCAGCATTTT. Translation: CASSDRASNQPQHF. This chain connects TRBV3-1 (or the pseudogene TRBV3-2) to TRBJ1-5; no definite D call. CDR3 length: 14 residues. Germline V gene data show CDR1 as LGHDT and CDR2 as YNNKEL (reference sequence). Trimming left V 6 bases short and J 1 base short, with 10 bases between.

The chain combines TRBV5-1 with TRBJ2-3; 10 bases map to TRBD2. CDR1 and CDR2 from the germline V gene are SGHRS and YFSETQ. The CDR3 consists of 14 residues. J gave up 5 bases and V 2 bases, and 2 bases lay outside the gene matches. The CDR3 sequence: CASSFLAGEDTQYF. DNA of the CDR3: TGCGCCAGCAGCTTCCTAGCGGGGGAAGATACGCAGTATTTT.

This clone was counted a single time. The CDR3 bases are TGTGCCAGCAGCCGGTTCAGGGGACGCTTTTATGGCTACACCTTC. Its protein product is CASSRFRGRFYGYTF. The chain is built from TRBV5-6 and TRBJ1-2; D is perhaps TRBD1 (6 bases). The CDR3 consists of 15 residues. Germline V lookup: CDR1 SGHDT, CDR2 YYEEEE. V gave up 4 bases and J gave up 5 bases, with 18 bases separating them. Complete variable domain (other parts from reference TRBV5-6 and TRBJ1-2): DAGVTQSPTHLIKTRGQQVTLRCSPKSGHDTVSWYQQALGQGPQFIFQYYEEEERQRGNFPDRFSGHQFPNYSSELNVNALLLGDSALYLCASSRFRGRFYGYTFGSGTRLTVV.

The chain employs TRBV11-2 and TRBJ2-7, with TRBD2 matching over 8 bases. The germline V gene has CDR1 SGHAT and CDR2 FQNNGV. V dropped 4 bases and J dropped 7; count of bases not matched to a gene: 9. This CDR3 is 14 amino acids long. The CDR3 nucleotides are TGTGCCAGCAGCTCCTCCGGGGGGGGGATAGAGCAGTACTTC. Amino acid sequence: CASSSSGGGIEQYF.

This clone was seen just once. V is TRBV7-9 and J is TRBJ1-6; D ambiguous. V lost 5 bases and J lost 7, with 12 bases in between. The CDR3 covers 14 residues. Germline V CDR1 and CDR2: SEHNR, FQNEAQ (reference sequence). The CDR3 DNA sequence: TGTGCCAGCAGCATAACTACGGGGAATTCACCCCTCCACTTT. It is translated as CASSITTGNSPLHF. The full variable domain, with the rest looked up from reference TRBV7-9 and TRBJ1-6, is DTGVSQNPRHKITKRGQNVTFRCDPISEHNRLYWYRQTLGQGPEFLTYFQNEAQLEKSRLLSDRFSAERPKGSFSTLEIQRTEQGDSAMYLCASSITTGNSPLHFGNGTRLTVT.

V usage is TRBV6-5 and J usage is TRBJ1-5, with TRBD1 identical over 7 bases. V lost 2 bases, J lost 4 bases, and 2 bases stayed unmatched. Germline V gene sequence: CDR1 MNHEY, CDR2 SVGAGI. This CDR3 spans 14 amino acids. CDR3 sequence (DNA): TGTGCCAGCAGTTACGCAGGGGGGAATCAGCCCCAGCATTTT. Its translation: CASSYAGGNQPQHF.

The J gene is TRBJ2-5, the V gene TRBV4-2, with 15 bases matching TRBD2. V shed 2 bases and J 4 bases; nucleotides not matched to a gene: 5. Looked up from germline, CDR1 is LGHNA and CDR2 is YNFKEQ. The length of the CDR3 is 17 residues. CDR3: CASSQRQGLAGGETQYF. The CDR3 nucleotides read TGTGCCAGCAGCCAAAGGCAGGGACTAGCGGGAGGAGAGACCCAGTACTTC.

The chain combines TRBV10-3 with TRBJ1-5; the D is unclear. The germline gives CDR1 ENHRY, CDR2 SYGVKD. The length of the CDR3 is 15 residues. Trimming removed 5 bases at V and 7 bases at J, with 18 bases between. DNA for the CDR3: TGTGCCATCAGTTCGGAGGGTAGGCGGAGGCAGCCCCAGCATTTT. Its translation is CAISSEGRRRQPQHF.

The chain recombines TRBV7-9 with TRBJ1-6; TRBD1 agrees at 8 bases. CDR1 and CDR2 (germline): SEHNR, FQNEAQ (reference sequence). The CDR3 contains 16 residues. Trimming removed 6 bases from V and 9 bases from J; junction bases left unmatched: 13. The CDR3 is CASRPPGQEYGSPLHF. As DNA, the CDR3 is TGTGCCAGCAGACCTCCGGGACAGGAATACGGTTCACCCCTCCACTTT.

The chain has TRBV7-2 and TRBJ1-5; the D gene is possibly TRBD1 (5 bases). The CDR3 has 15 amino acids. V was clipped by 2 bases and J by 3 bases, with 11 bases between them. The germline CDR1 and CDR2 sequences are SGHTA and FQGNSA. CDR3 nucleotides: TGTGCCAGCAGCTTACGAACGGGGCCCAATCAGCCCCAGCATTTT. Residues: CASSLRTGPNQPQHF.

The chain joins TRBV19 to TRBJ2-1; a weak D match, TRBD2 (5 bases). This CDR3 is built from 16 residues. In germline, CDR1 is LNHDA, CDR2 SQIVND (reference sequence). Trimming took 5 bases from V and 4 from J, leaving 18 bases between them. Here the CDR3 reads CASSSKEAISYNEQFF. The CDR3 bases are TGTGCCAGTAGTTCGAAGGAGGCCATATCTTACAATGAGCAGTTCTTC.

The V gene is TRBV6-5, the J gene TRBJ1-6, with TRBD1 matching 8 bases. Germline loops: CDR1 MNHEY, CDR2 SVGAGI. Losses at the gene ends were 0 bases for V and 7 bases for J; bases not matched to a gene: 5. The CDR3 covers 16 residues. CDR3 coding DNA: TGTGCCAGCAGTTACTCGCGGGCAGGGGGCAATTCACCCCTCCACTTT. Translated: CASSYSRAGGNSPLHF.

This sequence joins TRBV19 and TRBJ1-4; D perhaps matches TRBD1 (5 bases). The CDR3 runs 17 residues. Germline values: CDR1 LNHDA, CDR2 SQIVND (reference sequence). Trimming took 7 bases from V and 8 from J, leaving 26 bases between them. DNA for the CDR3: TGTGCCAGTACTCAACGACATGGGGCGGGGCCAGGGGAAAAACTGTTTTTT. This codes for CASTQRHGAGPGEKLFF.

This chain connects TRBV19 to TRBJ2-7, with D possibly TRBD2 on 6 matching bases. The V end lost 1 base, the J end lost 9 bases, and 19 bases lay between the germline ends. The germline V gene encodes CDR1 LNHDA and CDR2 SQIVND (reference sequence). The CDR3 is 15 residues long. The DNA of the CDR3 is TGTGCCAGTAGTATAGGTATCGGAGCGGGTATCATGCAGTACTTC. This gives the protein CASSIGIGAGIMQYF.